Below, 20 T cell receptor beta chains from the same sample are listed, as sequenced in a study of patients and donors after allogeneic stem cell transplantation. In TCRdb, the RT-PCR reads were re-called with MiXCR into one record per CDR3 protein. The table has about a million distinct CDR3 sequences, 18% seen once. Sequences were obtained from blood, either unsorted or a sorted T cell fraction (not recorded which). These receptors were obtained from a human donor who was either an allogeneic HSCT recipient or a stem cell or donor lymphocyte infusion donor (not recorded which). It is not recorded whose cells these are; they may come from a transplant donor.

This clonotype was seen a handful of times. The CDR3 region has the DNA TGTGCCAGCAGCCTCCATCTTCTGCACACCGGGGAGCTGTTTTTT. Encoded protein: CASSLHLLHTGELFF. The chain joins TRBV3-1 to TRBJ2-2; D gene unclear. The CDR3 is made up of 15 amino acids. Germline V gene lookup returns CDR1 LGHDT and CDR2 YNNKEL (reference sequence). Trimming removed 4 bases from V and 3 bases from J, with 12 bases in between.

The chain is built from TRBV4-3 and TRBJ2-5, with D possibly TRBD1 on 7 matching bases. CDR1 LGHNA and CDR2 YSLEER come from the germline V gene. V was cut by 4 bases and J by 5 bases, with 26 bases left in between. The CDR3 runs to 18 residues. CDR3 in amino acids: CASSRWHLPQGGQETQYF. Written as DNA, the CDR3 is TGCGCCAGCAGCCGATGGCACCTTCCGCAGGGGGGACAGGAGACCCAGTACTTC.

The V call is TRBV20-1, the J call TRBJ1-4; TRBD1 matches 7 bases. The CDR3 contains 14 residues. From germline, CDR1 is DFQATT and CDR2 SNEGSKA (reference sequence). The ends lost 1 base at V and 6 bases at J; junction bases unmatched: 5. The CDR3 DNA sequence: TGCAGTGCTAGAGTTCCCAGGGGGTATGAAAAACTGTTTTTT. The encoded protein is CSARVPRGYEKLFF.

The chain has TRBV5-1 and TRBJ2-7; D gene ambiguous. The V end lost 4 bases, the J end lost 4 bases, and 18 bases lay between the germline ends. CDR1 is SGHRS, CDR2 YFSETQ, per germline. This CDR3 contains 15 residues. CDR3 nucleotides: TGCGCCAGCAGCATGTTTGGAACGGCGACGTACGAGCAGTACTTC. This sequence encodes CASSMFGTATYEQYF.

The chain couples TRBV4-1 to TRBJ2-4; 7 nucleotides align to TRBD2. V lost 3 bases to trimming and J lost 8 bases; unmatched junction nucleotides: 13. This CDR3 spans 16 amino acids. The germline gives CDR1 MGHRA, CDR2 YSYEKL. The CDR3 region is CASSHASGRSGDIQYF. In DNA form, the CDR3 reads TGCGCCAGCAGCCACGCCTCAGGACGGAGCGGGGACATTCAGTACTTC.

This clonotype has ten or more counts. This chain joins TRBV5-1 and TRBJ1-2, with TRBD1 identical over 9 bases. With 4 bases clipped from V and 2 bases from J, the junction kept 3 bases outside the gene matches. Germline values: CDR1 SGHRS, CDR2 YFSETQ. The CDR3 is 14 amino acids. This CDR3 reads CASSAGQGNYGYTF. The CDR3 DNA is TGCGCCAGCAGCGCCGGACAGGGGAACTATGGCTACACCTTC.

This clonotype showed up just a few times. The chain is built from TRBV4-2 and TRBJ2-3, with TRBD2 identical over 7 bases. The CDR3 sequence is 16 residues long. Germline CDR1 LGHNA, CDR2 YNFKEQ. After removal of 0 bases from V and 4 bases from J, the junction contained 7 bases not matched to a gene. CDR3 bases: TGTGCCAGCAGCCAAGATCTCACTAGCGAGGCAGATACGCAGTATTTT. The encoded protein is CASSQDLTSEADTQYF.

This clonotype is a singleton in its sample. The gene calls are TRBV9 and TRBJ2-3; D might be TRBD1 or TRBD2, each matching 5 bases. The CDR3 is made up of 17 amino acids. Between the trimmed V and J ends, which lost 0 bases and 7 bases, there was a span of 21 bases. In germline, CDR1 is SGDLS, CDR2 YYNGEE. CDR3 sequence: CASSVATVRRDDYTQYF. The CDR3 nucleotides read TGTGCCAGCAGCGTAGCTACGGTGCGTAGGGACGACTATACGCAGTATTTT.

This clonotype was seen at least ten times. The chain couples TRBV30 to TRBJ1-3, with D possibly being TRBD1 (6 bases). CDR1 is GTSNPN and CDR2 is SVGIG in the germline V gene (reference sequence). There are 14 residues in the CDR3. V was trimmed by 3 bases and J by 3 bases, leaving 12 bases between them. DNA for the CDR3: TGTGCCTGGAGGCGAGGGGGGAATGGAAACACCATATATTTT. It codes for CAWRRGGNGNTIYF.

This clonotype was detected a few times. This CDR3 reads CASSVGGGDTQYF. The CDR3 coding sequence is TGTGCCAGCAGTGTGGGGGGTGGGGATACGCAGTATTTT. V is TRBV9 and J is TRBJ2-3, with a possible D match to TRBD2 (6 bases). Trimming pared 5 bases from V and 6 bases from J, leaving 13 bases between. Germline CDR1 is SGDLS and CDR2 is YYNGEE. CDR3 length: 13 residues.

This sequence joins TRBV10-3 and TRBJ2-3; 9 nucleotides align to TRBD1. V shed 10 bases, J shed 6 bases, and the junction held 8 bases outside the gene matches. CDR1 ENHRY and CDR2 SYGVKD come from the germline V gene. This CDR3 region has 13 residues. The CDR3 here is CATQRDRGDTQYF. CDR3 coding DNA: TGTGCCACACAAAGAGACAGGGGGGATACGCAGTATTTT.

This chain links TRBV20-1 with TRBJ2-3; TRBD2 matches 14 bases. CDR3 length: 16 amino acids. Germline V CDR1 and CDR2: DFQATT, SNEGSKA (reference sequence). V lost 5 bases to trimming and J lost 5 bases; unmatched junction nucleotides: 9. The CDR3 nucleotides read TGCAGTGCTGGCGGACTAGCGGGGGGAGCAGGAGATACGCAGTATTTT. This sequence encodes CSAGGLAGGAGDTQYF.

This clonotype appeared many times. The chain links TRBV5-1 to TRBJ2-7; D not certain. Trimming pared 3 bases from V and 0 bases from J, leaving 10 bases between. This CDR3 region has 14 residues. CDR1 is SGHRS and CDR2 is YFSETQ in the germline V gene. The CDR3 is CASSYGSLSYEQYF. CDR3 nucleotide sequence: TGCGCCAGCAGCTATGGCAGCCTCTCCTACGAGCAGTACTTC.

This rearrangement joins TRBV20-1 to TRBJ2-1; D ambiguous. The V gene's germline CDR1 is DFQATT and CDR2 SNEGSKA (reference sequence). V lost 6 bases to trimming and J lost 5 bases, with 20 bases between them. This CDR3 comprises 15 residues. The CDR3 is CSATTRKGSHNEQFF. Here the CDR3 DNA reads TGCAGTGCGACAACTCGGAAAGGGTCTCACAATGAGCAGTTCTTC.

The rearrangement joins TRBV14 to TRBJ2-3; no reliable D call. The CDR3 is 17 amino acids. The V gene lost 0 bases and the J gene lost 0 bases, with 13 bases spanning the gap. Germline V CDR1 and CDR2: SGHDN, FVKESK. The CDR3 protein is CASSQDLGQPSTDTQYF. The CDR3 nucleotides read TGTGCCAGCAGCCAAGATCTAGGGCAGCCGAGCACAGATACGCAGTATTTT.

In its sample, this clonotype was seen a few times. The chain links TRBV29-1 to TRBJ1-2, with 8 nucleotides matching TRBD1. The CDR3 totals 13 residues. Germline assignment: CDR1 SQVTM and CDR2 ANQGSEA. V lost 5 bases to trimming and J lost 7 bases; unmatched junction nucleotides: 9. The CDR3 DNA is TGCAGCGTTACAGGGGGGTCAATAGGTGGCTACACCTTC. Its protein is CSVTGGSIGGYTF.

The rearrangement joins TRBV2 to TRBJ1-1; no clear D gene. CDR3 length: 11 amino acids. The germline V gene has CDR1 SNHLY and CDR2 FYNNEI. V lost 4 bases to trimming and J lost 11 bases, with 11 bases between them. This CDR3 is CASSAEGQAFF. The CDR3 region has the DNA TGTGCCAGCAGTGCCGAAGGCCAGGCTTTCTTT.

The chain has TRBV29-1 and TRBJ2-1; 10 bases map to TRBD2. The CDR3 is made up of 14 amino acids. Germline CDR1 SQVTM, CDR2 ANQGSEA. The V and J ends lost 3 bases and 2 bases, in that order; junction bases with no gene match: 1. The CDR3 DNA follows: TGCAGCGTTGAGAGCGGGAGGGCCTACAATGAGCAGTTCTTC. Its protein product is CSVESGRAYNEQFF.

This chain uses TRBV21-1 with TRBJ2-4. TRBV21-1 corresponds to a pseudogene. The CDR3 length is 15 residues. The CDR3 is CASSPWTPAKNIQYF. CDR3 nucleotides: TGTGCCAGCAGCCCGTGGACCCCGGCCAAAAACATTCAGTACTTC.

The chain recombines TRBV5-6 with TRBJ1-1; D is perhaps TRBD1 (5 bases). There are 15 residues in the CDR3. The V gene's germline CDR1 is SGHDT and CDR2 YYEEEE. The ends were cut back, 2 bases at V and 0 bases at J, with 11 bases in the middle. The CDR3 bases are TGTGCCAGCAGCTTCAGACAGAGACTGAACACTGAAGCTTTCTTT. Protein product: CASSFRQRLNTEAFF.